The 26 T cell receptor beta chains in this list originate from one sample, sequenced in a study of control samples from healthy donors and cancer patients. Sequencing was performed with immunoSEQ multiplex PCR; in TCRdb, only in-frame clones are kept and a portion is missing. The sample yields 390,000 or so clones, 80% to 95% seen once. The sequencing sample was made of PBMCs. The receptors were sampled from a man aged 40-55 years with head and neck cancer.

CDR3 sequence reads: CASSPGLAGASPQYF. The CDR3 DNA reads as TGTGCCAGCAGCCCAGGACTAGCGGGGGCCTCACCGCAGTATTTT. The rearrangement links TRBV7-2 to TRBJ2-3; 13 bases fit TRBD2. The CDR3 loop spans 15 amino acids. V was clipped by 5 bases and J by 10 bases; unmatched bases: 9. Per the germline V gene, CDR1 is SGHTA and CDR2 is FQGNSA.

The chain is built from TRBV9 and TRBJ2-7, with 8 positions matching TRBD1. This CDR3 contains 17 residues. Germline CDR1 and CDR2: SGDLS and YYNGEE. The J segment lost 2 bases and the V segment lost 0 bases, leaving 10 bases of the junction unmatched. CDR3 sequence: CASSVAVAGQDPYEQYF. CDR3 coding DNA: TGTGCCAGCAGCGTAGCGGTCGCGGGACAGGATCCCTACGAGCAGTACTTC.

This sequence joins TRBV12-3 or TRBV12-4 and TRBJ1-1; unclear D gene. The CDR3 length is 13 residues. V lost 6 bases to trimming and J lost 4 bases, with 12 bases between them. CDR3 nucleotide sequence: TGTGCCAGCAGACTTAGTTCGGGCACTGAAGCTTTCTTT. Amino acid sequence: CASRLSSGTEAFF.

The rearrangement joins TRBV7-9 to TRBJ2-5, with D perhaps matching TRBD2 (6 bases). This CDR3 contains 15 residues. The germline CDR1 and CDR2 sequences are SEHNR and FQNEAQ (reference sequence). The V end lost 5 bases, the J end lost 0 bases, and 13 bases lay between the germline ends. The CDR3 sequence: CASSARDSDQETQYF. DNA for the CDR3: TGTGCCAGCAGCGCCCGGGACTCGGACCAAGAGACCCAGTACTTC.

The chain carries TRBV28 and TRBJ2-7, with D unresolved. The germline V gene encodes CDR1 MDHEN and CDR2 SYDVKM. V was pared by 3 bases and J by 3 bases, with 6 bases between. This CDR3 contains 12 residues. CDR3 bases: TGTGCCAGCAGTTTGCTACGCTACGAGCAGTACTTC. This gives the protein CASSLLRYEQYF.

The chain links TRBV9 to TRBJ1-2; possible D gene TRBD1, 6 bases. CDR1 and CDR2 from the germline V gene are SGDLS and YYNGEE. Trimming removed 4 bases at V and 3 bases at J, with 10 bases between. The CDR3 covers 13 residues. The CDR3 region has the DNA TGTGCCAGCAGCAACAGGGTTGACTATGGCTACACCTTC. Its protein is CASSNRVDYGYTF.

This clone was seen just once. The chain recombines TRBV6-5 with TRBJ1-2, with 8 bases aligning to TRBD1. This CDR3 region has 14 residues. Germline V gene sequence: CDR1 MNHEY, CDR2 SVGAGI. The ends lost 2 bases at V and 7 bases at J; junction bases unmatched: 6. CDR3 coding DNA: TGTGCCAGCAGTTACGTGCAGGGGGCGCTTGGCTACACCTTC. It specifies CASSYVQGALGYTF.

A few counts support this clone. V usage is TRBV14 and J usage is TRBJ2-1, with D perhaps matching TRBD2 (6 bases). This CDR3 is 12 amino acids long. V was trimmed by 3 bases and J by 6 bases, leaving 6 bases between them. Germline V gene sequence: CDR1 SGHDN, CDR2 FVKESK. CDR3: CASSQGLNEQFF. CDR3 sequence (DNA): TGTGCCAGCAGCCAGGGACTCAATGAGCAGTTCTTC.

This clone showed up many times. This chain links TRBV7-9 with TRBJ2-3; D ambiguous. V was cut by 3 bases and J by 5 bases, with 3 bases left in between. The CDR3 spans 11 residues. Germline lookup yields CDR1 SEHNR and CDR2 FQNEAQ (reference sequence). CDR3 sequence (DNA): TGTGCCAGCAGCTTGAAAGATACGCAGTATTTT. It codes for CASSLKDTQYF.

The chain employs TRBV6-5 and TRBJ1-1; a possible D gene is TRBD1 (5 bases). Germline V gene sequence: CDR1 MNHEY, CDR2 SVGAGI. Deletions cut 4 bases from V and 0 bases from J, with 9 bases between. The CDR3 contains 14 residues. The CDR3 DNA is TGTGCCAGCAGTTTCCCAGGGATGAACACTGAAGCTTTCTTT. It codes for CASSFPGMNTEAFF.

The rearrangement links TRBV9 to TRBJ2-7; D is undetermined. V was pared by 0 bases and J by 5 bases, with 12 bases between. The CDR3 is 14 residues long. CDR1 is SGDLS and CDR2 is YYNGEE in the germline V gene. CDR3 in DNA: TGTGCCAGCAGCGTAGACAGTCGAAAAGACGAGCAGTACTTC. Its protein product is CASSVDSRKDEQYF.

This clone was detected only a few times. The V and J genes are TRBV19 and TRBJ1-3; D gene ambiguous. This CDR3 contains 15 residues. CDR1 and CDR2 from the germline V gene are LNHDA and SQIVND (reference sequence). Trimming stripped 4 bases from V and 0 bases from J, with 10 bases between. CDR3 sequence (DNA): TGTGCCAGTAGTACCCGGACTTACTCTGGAAACACCATATATTTT. It codes for CASSTRTYSGNTIYF.

The rearrangement links TRBV30 to TRBJ1-4; D call uncertain. With 3 bases removed from V and 0 bases from J, the gap between germline ends came to 17 bases. This CDR3 is built from 17 residues. Germline V gives CDR1 GTSNPN, CDR2 SVGIG (reference sequence). The DNA for the CDR3 is TGTGCCTGGAGGAATGGGAGGATTTCTGCAACTAATGAAAAACTGTTTTTT. Translation gives CAWRNGRISATNEKLFF.

The CDR3 region has the DNA TGTGCCAGCAGCCCCGGGGAGCAGCCCCAGCATTTT. Protein sequence: CASSPGEQPQHF. V and J are TRBV28 and TRBJ1-5; D remains ambiguous. Germline V gene sequence: CDR1 MDHEN, CDR2 SYDVKM. This CDR3 contains 12 residues. The V end lost 6 bases, the J end lost 7 bases, and 10 bases lay between the germline ends.

The chain couples TRBV14 to TRBJ2-3, with 12 bases matching TRBD2. Trimming took 5 bases from V and 4 from J; bases not matched to a gene: 1. Germline CDR1 SGHDN, CDR2 FVKESK. There are 14 residues in the CDR3. The chain's CDR3 is CASSGLAGSDTQYF. The DNA for the CDR3 is TGTGCCAGCAGCGGACTAGCGGGATCAGATACGCAGTATTTT.

This clone was counted a single time. The chain uses TRBV6-6 and TRBJ2-5, with D perhaps matching TRBD2 (7 bases). V dropped 5 bases and J dropped 5 bases, with 15 bases sitting between them. The CDR3 contains 14 residues. Germline assignment: CDR1 MNHNY and CDR2 SVGAGI (reference sequence). The CDR3 spells CASSLGGAEETQYF. The CDR3 DNA sequence: TGTGCCAGCAGTCTAGGGGGGGCGGAGGAGACCCAGTACTTC.

The chain links TRBV7-9 to TRBJ1-1; 8 nucleotides agree with TRBD1. With V trimmed by 9 bases and J by 5 bases, 8 bases remained unmatched. The CDR3 is 13 amino acids. Germline-derived CDR1 and CDR2 are SEHNR and FQNEAQ (reference sequence). CDR3 in DNA: TGTGCCAGTAGACAGGGGAATCCAACTGAAGCTTTCTTT. Translating gives CASRQGNPTEAFF.

The genes are TRBV12-3 or TRBV12-4 and TRBJ1-6; D unclear. V lost 4 bases and J 6 bases, leaving 7 bases between the germline ends. The CDR3 sequence is 13 residues long. The CDR3: CASSYGLNSPLHF. Written as DNA, the CDR3 is TGTGCCAGCAGTTACGGTCTTAATTCACCCCTCCACTTT.

The chain is built from TRBV4-1 and TRBJ1-6, with unresolved D. This CDR3 has 17 amino acids. The V end lost 1 base, the J end lost 9 bases, and 19 bases lay between the germline ends. In germline, CDR1 is MGHRA, CDR2 YSYEKL. The CDR3 protein is CASSQGAAGPRGSPLHF. The CDR3 nucleotides are TGCGCCAGCAGCCAAGGGGCCGCCGGGCCTAGAGGTTCACCCCTCCACTTT.

V gene TRBV6-7 combines with J gene TRBJ2-7; maybe TRBD2 (5 bases). TRBV6-7 is an ORF; its function is uncertain. The V and J ends lost 6 bases and 1 base respectively, with 13 bases between them. The CDR3 contains 14 residues. The DNA for the CDR3 is TGTGCCAGCAGCCTCCGGAGGTTATCCTACGAGCAGTACTTC. Translating gives CASSLRRLSYEQYF.

The rearrangement links TRBV6-5 to TRBJ2-5, with TRBD2 as a possible D gene (5 bases). Germline V gene sequence: CDR1 MNHEY, CDR2 SVGAGI. The CDR3 is 13 residues long. Between the trimmed V and J ends, which lost 4 bases and 6 bases, there was a span of 12 bases. The CDR3 sequence is CASSFGLWKTQYF. CDR3 DNA: TGTGCCAGCAGTTTCGGACTTTGGAAGACCCAGTACTTC.

The chain uses TRBV5-4 and TRBJ2-2; 8 positions agree with TRBD2. This CDR3 is built from 17 residues. CDR1 and CDR2 from the germline V gene are SGHNT and YYREEE (reference sequence). With V trimmed by 1 base and J by 1 base, 6 bases remained unmatched. The DNA for the CDR3 is TGTGCCAGCAGCTTGCAATCTAGCGGGCTGAACACCGGGGAGCTGTTTTTT. This gives the protein CASSLQSSGLNTGELFF.

The chain links TRBV30 to TRBJ2-5; 11 bases align to TRBD2. CDR1 GTSNPN and CDR2 SVGIG come from the germline V gene (reference sequence). This CDR3 contains 14 residues. With V trimmed by 5 bases and J by 1 base, 3 bases remained unmatched. The CDR3 is CAWGSGGAQETQYF. The DNA of the CDR3 is TGTGCCTGGGGTAGCGGGGGGGCCCAAGAGACCCAGTACTTC.

The chain links TRBV6-1 to TRBJ2-1; D gene ambiguous. The germline V and J ends were trimmed by 3 bases and 7 bases, with 7 bases remaining between them. Germline-derived CDR1 and CDR2 are MNHNS and SASEGT. This CDR3 has 12 residues. The CDR3 is CASSEAGNEQFF. The CDR3 coding sequence is TGTGCCAGCAGTGAGGCTGGGAATGAGCAGTTCTTC.

The chain combines TRBV4-1 with TRBJ1-4, with D uncertain. CDR1 MGHRA and CDR2 YSYEKL come from the germline V gene. Trimming cost V 2 bases and J 4 bases, with 14 bases left between them. The CDR3 spans 16 residues. The CDR3 loop is CASSQQVVRNNEKLFF. The CDR3 coding sequence is TGCGCCAGCAGCCAACAAGTCGTCCGAAATAATGAAAAACTGTTTTTT.

This sequence joins TRBV14 and TRBJ1-2; perhaps TRBD1 as D (6 bases). The length of the CDR3 is 14 residues. CDR1 and CDR2 (germline): SGHDN, FVKESK. The V and J ends lost 4 bases and 5 bases respectively, with 14 bases between them. The CDR3 spells CASSPIGQTYGYTF. Here the CDR3 DNA reads TGTGCCAGCAGCCCGATTGGACAGACATATGGCTACACCTTC.